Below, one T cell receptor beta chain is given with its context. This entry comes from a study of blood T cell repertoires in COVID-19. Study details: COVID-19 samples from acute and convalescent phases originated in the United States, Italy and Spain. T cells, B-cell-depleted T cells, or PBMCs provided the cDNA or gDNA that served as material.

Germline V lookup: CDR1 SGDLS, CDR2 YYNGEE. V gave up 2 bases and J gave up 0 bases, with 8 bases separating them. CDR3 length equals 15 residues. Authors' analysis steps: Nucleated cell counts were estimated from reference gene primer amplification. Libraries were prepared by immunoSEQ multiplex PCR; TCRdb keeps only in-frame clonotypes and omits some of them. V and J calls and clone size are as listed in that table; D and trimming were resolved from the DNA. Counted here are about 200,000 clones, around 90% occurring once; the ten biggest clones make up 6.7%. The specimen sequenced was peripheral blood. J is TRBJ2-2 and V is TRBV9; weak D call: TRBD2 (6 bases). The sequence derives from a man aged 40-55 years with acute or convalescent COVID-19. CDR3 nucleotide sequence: TGTGCCAGCAGCGTCGGGGGATCGAACACCGGGGAGCTGTTTTTT. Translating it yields CASSVGGSNTGELFF.